This TCR beta chain was obtained from a study of early T cells in non-severe SARS-CoV-2 infection. Looking at the study overall: Sequenced material consisted of bulk RNA (from unsorted whole blood), and chains were unpaired.

Study-level points and caveats: Private and CD4 specificities were missed by VDJdb matching, which favored anti-spike CD8 responses.

This CDR3 has 14 residues. The J segment lost 5 bases and the V segment lost 6 bases, leaving 8 bases of the junction unmatched. Each single cDNA molecule received a unique molecular identifier. Each CDR3 protein gets one entry after TCRdb re-called the 5' RACE reads with MiXCR. The sample carries some 50,000 distinct CDR3 sequences, roughly 9% recorded once. Comments on this clonotype: Antigen: not known.

The source is an adult who was a healthcare worker with PCR-confirmed SARS-CoV-2 infection or an uninfected control (not recorded which). The V and J genes are TRBV12-3 or TRBV12-4 and TRBJ2-5; 8 bases fit TRBD1. Sequencing used whole blood, obtained at baseline. This chain's CDR3 is CASRSDRGGETQYF. As DNA, the CDR3 is TGTGCCAGCAGGTCTGACAGGGGCGGGGAGACCCAGTACTTC.